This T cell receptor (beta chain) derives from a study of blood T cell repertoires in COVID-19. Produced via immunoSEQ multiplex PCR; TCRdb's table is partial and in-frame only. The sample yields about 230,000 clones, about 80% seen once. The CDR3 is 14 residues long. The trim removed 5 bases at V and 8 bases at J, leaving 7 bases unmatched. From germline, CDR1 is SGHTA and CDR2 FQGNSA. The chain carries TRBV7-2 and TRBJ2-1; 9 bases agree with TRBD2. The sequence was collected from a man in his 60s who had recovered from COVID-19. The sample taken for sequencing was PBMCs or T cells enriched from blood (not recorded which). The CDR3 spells CASSLVAGAYEQFF. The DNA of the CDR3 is TGTGCCAGCAGCCTCGTAGCGGGGGCATATGAGCAGTTCTTC.